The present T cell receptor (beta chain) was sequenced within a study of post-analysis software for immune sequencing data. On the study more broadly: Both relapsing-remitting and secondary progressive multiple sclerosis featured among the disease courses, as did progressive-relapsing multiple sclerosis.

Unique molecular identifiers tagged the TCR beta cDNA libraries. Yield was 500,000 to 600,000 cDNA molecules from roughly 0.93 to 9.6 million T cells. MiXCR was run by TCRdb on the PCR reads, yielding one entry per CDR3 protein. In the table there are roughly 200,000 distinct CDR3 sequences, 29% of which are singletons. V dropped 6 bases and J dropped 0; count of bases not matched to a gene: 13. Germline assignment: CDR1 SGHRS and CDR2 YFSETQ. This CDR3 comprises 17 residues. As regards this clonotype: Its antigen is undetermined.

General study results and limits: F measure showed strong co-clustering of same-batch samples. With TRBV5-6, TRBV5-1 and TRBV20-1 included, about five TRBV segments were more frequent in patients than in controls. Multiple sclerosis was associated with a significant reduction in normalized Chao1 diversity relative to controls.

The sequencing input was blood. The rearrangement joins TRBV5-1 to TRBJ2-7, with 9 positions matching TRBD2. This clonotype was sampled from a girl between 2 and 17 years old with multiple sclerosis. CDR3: CASTPSGAGSLSYEQYF. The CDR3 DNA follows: TGCGCCAGCACCCCTAGCGGGGCCGGCTCACTCTCCTACGAGCAGTACTTC.